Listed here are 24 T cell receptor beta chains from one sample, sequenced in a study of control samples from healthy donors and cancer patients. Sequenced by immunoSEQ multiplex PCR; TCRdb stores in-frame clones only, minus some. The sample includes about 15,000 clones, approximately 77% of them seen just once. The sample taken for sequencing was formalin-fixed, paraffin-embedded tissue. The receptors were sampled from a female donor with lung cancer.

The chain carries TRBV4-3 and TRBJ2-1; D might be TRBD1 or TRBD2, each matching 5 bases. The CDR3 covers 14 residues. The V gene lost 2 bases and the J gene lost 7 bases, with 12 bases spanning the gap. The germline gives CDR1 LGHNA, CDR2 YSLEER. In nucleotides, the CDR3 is TGCGCCAGCAGCCAACGGGGCACTGTGAATGAGCAGTTCTTC. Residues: CASSQRGTVNEQFF.

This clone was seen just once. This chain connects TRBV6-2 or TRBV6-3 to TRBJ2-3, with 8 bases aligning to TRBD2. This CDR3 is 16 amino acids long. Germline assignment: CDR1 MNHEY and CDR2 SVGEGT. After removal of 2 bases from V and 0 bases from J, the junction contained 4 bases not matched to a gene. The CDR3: CASSYGSGGSTDTQYF. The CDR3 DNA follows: TGTGCCAGCAGTTACGGAAGCGGGGGTAGCACAGATACGCAGTATTTT.

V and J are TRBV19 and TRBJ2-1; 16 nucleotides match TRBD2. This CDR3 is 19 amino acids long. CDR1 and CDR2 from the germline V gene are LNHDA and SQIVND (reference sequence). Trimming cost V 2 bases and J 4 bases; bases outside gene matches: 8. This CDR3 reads CASSITGTSGGAIYNEQFF. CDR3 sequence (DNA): TGTGCCAGTAGTATAACCGGGACTAGCGGGGGGGCGATATACAATGAGCAGTTCTTC.

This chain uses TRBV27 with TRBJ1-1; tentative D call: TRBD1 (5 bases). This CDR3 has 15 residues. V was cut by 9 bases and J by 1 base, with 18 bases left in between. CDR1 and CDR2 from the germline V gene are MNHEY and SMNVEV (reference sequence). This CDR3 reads CASGSPGWRNTEAFF. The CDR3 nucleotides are TGTGCCAGTGGATCCCCAGGGTGGAGGAACACTGAAGCTTTCTTT.

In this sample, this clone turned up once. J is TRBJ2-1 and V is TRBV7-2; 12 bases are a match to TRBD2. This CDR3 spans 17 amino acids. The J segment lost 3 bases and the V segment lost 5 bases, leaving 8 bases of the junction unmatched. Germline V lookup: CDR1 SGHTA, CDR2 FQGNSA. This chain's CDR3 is CASSPRTSGNDYNEQFF. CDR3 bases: TGTGCCAGCAGCCCGAGGACTAGCGGGAACGACTACAATGAGCAGTTCTTC.

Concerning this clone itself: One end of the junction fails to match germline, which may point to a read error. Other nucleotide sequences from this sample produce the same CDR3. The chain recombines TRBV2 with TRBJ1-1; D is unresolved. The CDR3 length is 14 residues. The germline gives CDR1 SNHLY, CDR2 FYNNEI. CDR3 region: CASSEEKGWTEAFF. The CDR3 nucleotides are TGTGCTAGCAGTGAAGAGAAGGGTTGGACTGAAGCTTTCTTT.

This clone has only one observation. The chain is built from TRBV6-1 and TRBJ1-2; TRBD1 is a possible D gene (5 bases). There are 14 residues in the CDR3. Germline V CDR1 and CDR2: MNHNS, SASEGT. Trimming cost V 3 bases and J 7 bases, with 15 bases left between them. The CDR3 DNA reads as TGTGCCAGCAGTGACCTTTGGGGCGGAAGTGGCTACACCTTC. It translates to CASSDLWGGSGYTF.

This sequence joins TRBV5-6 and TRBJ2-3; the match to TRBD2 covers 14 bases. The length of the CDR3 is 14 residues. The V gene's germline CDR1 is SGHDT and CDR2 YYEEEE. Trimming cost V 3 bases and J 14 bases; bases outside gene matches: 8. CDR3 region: CASSWTSGGSLLYF. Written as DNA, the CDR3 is TGTGCCAGCAGCTGGACTAGCGGGGGGTCCCTGTTGTATTTT.

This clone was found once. The DNA for the CDR3 is TGTGCCAGCGGCCCGACAGGGGGTTTTTTAACGGAGACCCAGTACTTC. Translated, it gives CASGPTGGFLTETQYF. The V and J genes are TRBV21-1 and TRBJ2-5; the table gives TRBD1 as D, unverified against the DNA. TRBV21-1 is a known pseudogene. The CDR3 consists of 16 residues.

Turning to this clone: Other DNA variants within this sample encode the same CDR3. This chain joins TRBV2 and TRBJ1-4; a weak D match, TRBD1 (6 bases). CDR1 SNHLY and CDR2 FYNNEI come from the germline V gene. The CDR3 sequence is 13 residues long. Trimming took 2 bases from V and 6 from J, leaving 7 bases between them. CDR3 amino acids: CASSERGDEKLFF. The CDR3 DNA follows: TGTGCCAGCAGTGAAAGGGGGGATGAAAAACTGTTTTTT.

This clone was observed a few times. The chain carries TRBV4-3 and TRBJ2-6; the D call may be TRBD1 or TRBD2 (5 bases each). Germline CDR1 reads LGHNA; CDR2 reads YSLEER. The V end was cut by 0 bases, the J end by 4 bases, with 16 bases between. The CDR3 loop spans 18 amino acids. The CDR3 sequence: CASSQEYRLGTGANVLTF. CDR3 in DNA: TGCGCCAGCAGCCAAGAGTATAGATTAGGGACCGGGGCCAACGTCCTGACTTTC.

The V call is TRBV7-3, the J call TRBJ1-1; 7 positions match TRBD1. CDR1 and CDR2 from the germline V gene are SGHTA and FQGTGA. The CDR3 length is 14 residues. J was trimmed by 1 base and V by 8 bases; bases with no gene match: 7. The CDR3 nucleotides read TGTGCCAGCGGCTACGGACAGGAGAACACTGAAGCTTTCTTT. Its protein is CASGYGQENTEAFF.

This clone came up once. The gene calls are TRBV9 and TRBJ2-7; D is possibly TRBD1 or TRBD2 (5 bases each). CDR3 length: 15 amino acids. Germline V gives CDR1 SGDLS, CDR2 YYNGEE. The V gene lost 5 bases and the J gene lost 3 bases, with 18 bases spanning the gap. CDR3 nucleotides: TGTGCCAGCAGTACTGGTCGGGACGGTGTCTACGAGCAGTACTTC. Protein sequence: CASSTGRDGVYEQYF.

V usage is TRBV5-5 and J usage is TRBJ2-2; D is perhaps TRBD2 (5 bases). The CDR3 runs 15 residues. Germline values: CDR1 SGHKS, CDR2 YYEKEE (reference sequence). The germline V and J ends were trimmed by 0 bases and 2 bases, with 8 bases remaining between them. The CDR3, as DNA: TGTGCCAGCAGCTTGGGGAGGACTAACACCGGGGAGCTGTTTTTT. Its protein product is CASSLGRTNTGELFF.

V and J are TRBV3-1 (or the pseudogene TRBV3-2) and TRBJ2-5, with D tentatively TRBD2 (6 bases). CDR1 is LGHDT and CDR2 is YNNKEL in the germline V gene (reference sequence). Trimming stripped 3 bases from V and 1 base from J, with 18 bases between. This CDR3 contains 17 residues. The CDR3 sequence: CASSQSGARGVQETQYF. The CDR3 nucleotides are TGTGCCAGCAGCCAGTCTGGAGCGCGGGGAGTCCAAGAGACCCAGTACTTC.

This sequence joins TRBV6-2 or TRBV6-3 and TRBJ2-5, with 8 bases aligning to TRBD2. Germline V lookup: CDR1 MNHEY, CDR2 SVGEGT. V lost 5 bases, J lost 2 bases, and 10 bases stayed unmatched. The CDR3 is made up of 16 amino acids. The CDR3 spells CASSQGAGAMQETQYF. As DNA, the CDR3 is TGTGCCAGCAGTCAAGGAGCGGGAGCGATGCAAGAGACCCAGTACTTC.

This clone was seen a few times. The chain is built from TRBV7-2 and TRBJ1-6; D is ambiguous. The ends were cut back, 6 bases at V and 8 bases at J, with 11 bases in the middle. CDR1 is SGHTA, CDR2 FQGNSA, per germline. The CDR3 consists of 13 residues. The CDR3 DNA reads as TGTGCCAGCAGTCCCGTCCTGGATTCACCCCTCCACTTT. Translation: CASSPVLDSPLHF.

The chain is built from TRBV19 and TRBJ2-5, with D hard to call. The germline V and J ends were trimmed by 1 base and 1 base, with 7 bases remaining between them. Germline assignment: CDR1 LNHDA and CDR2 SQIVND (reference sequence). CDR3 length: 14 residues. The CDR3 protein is CASSIGHLQETQYF. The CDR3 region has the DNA TGTGCCAGTAGTATAGGGCACCTCCAAGAGACCCAGTACTTC.

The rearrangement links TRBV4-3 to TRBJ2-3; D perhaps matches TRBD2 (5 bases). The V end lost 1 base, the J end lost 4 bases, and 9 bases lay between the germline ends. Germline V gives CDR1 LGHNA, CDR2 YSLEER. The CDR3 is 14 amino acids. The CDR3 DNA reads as TGCGCCAGCAGCCAAGGAGGGCCGGCAGATACGCAGTATTTT. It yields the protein CASSQGGPADTQYF.

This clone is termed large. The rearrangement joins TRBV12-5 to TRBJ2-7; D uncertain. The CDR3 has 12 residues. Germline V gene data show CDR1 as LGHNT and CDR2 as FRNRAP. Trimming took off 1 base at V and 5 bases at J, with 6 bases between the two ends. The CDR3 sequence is CASGLGQNEQYF. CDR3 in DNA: TGTGCTAGTGGTTTGGGCCAGAACGAGCAGTACTTC.

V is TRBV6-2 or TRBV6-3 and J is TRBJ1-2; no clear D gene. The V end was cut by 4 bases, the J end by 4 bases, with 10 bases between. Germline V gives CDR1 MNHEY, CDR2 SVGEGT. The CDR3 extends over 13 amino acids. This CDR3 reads CASSSPAAYGYTF. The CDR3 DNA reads TGTGCCAGCAGTTCGCCAGCCGCCTATGGCTACACCTTC.

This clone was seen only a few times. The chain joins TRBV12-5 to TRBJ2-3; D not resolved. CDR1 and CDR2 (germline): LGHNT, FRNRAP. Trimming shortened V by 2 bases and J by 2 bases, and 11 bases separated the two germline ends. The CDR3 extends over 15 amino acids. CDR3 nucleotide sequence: TGTGCTAGTGGTTTGATAAATTCAAACACAGATACGCAGTATTTT. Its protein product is CASGLINSNTDTQYF.

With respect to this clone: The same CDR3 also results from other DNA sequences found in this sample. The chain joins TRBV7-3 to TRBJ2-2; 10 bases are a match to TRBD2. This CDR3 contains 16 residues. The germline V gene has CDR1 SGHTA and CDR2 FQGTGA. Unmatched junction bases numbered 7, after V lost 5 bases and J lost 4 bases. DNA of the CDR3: TGTGCCAGCAGCCCCCAAGCGGGAGGGGGCACCGGGGAGCTGTTTTTT. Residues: CASSPQAGGGTGELFF.

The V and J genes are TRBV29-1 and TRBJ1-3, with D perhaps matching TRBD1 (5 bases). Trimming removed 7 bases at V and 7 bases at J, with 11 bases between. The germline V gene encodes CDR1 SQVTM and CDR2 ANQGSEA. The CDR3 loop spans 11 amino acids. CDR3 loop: CSGVRGNTIYF. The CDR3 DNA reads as TGCAGCGGGGTCCGGGGGAACACCATATATTTT.